This record concerns one T cell receptor beta chain sequence. Its antigen is unidentified. A much larger clone lies one base from this, so it may be a read error. The CDR3 runs 11 residues. V lost 6 bases, J lost 8 bases, and 10 bases lay in between. Germline V CDR1 and CDR2: MNHNY, SVGAGI (reference sequence). This specimen comes from a study of human T cells and chemical hapten exposure. One entry per CDR3 protein results from TCRdb running MiXCR on the RACE reads. Among about 51,000 distinct CDR3 sequences listed, 9.4% were seen once. Overall study findings and caveats: Against controls, expanded TCRs gave rise to significantly more large CDR3 similarity clusters.

As to time point: pre-sensitization, week 0. Treatment here: therapeutic diphenylcyclopropenone sensitization with weekly scalp DPC. The chain combines TRBV6-6 with TRBJ1-1, with D uncertain. The sequence was collected from a woman between 40 and 50 years old with alopecia areata. Some clones in this sample may be carry-over from other donors' samples. The sequenced sample was whole blood, obtained in connection with sensitization to the hapten diphenylcyclopropenone (DPC). For the CDR3, the DNA is TGTGCCAGCAGAGCAGCAGAAGAAGCTTTCTTT. Its protein product is CASRAAEEAFF.